These 18 T cell receptor beta chains were sequenced from one sample in a study of T cell repertoires in cytomegalovirus infection. One entry per CDR3 protein, called by TCRdb with MiXCR from the reads. The sample has roughly 500,000 distinct CDR3 sequences, 16% seen once. Specimen: CD8+ T cells from PBMCs. The receptors stem from a human donor in good health (CMV status not recorded). Some clones in this sample may be carry-over from other donors' samples.

This clonotype was found many times. The rearrangement links TRBV7-8 to TRBJ1-5, with D perhaps matching TRBD1 (5 bases). CDR3 length: 14 residues. The V and J ends lost 1 base and 5 bases respectively, with 9 bases between them. The germline V gene encodes CDR1 SGHVS and CDR2 FQNEAQ. Written as DNA, the CDR3 is TGTGCCAGCAGCTTAGGGGGCAGGGATCAGCCCCAGCATTTT. Its protein product is CASSLGGRDQPQHF.

The chain employs TRBV28 and TRBJ2-5; 8 bases are a match to TRBD2. V was pared by 8 bases and J by 2 bases, with 13 bases of the junction left unmatched. The CDR3 covers 16 residues. CDR1 is MDHEN and CDR2 is SYDVKM in the germline V gene. In DNA, the CDR3 is TGTGCCAGCGGCGTTACTAGCGGAACCCCTCAAGAGACCCAGTACTTC. Protein: CASGVTSGTPQETQYF.

This clonotype was found many times. This chain connects TRBV7-3 to TRBJ2-3; D might be TRBD2 (6 bases). Germline-derived CDR1 and CDR2 are SGHTA and FQGTGA. V was shortened by 5 bases and J by 6 bases, with 15 bases between the two germline ends. The CDR3 has 14 amino acids. CDR3 nucleotides: TGTGCCAGCAGCGCTTCGGGCGGGGTCGATACGCAGTATTTT. It yields the protein CASSASGGVDTQYF.

At least ten counts were recorded for this clonotype. The chain uses TRBV6-2 or TRBV6-3 and TRBJ2-5; D possibly corresponds to TRBD1 (6 bases). Trimming shortened V by 2 bases and J by 5 bases, and 9 bases separated the two germline ends. This CDR3 contains 13 residues. CDR1 is MNHEY, CDR2 SVGEGT, per germline. CDR3 coding DNA: TGTGCCAGCAGTTACCAGGGGTCGGAGACCCAGTACTTC. It is translated as CASSYQGSETQYF.

This clonotype was observed once. This may arise from a read error, as a much more abundant clone is one base away. This is likely a read error, given that the CDR3 carries no conserved phenylalanine or tryptophan at its end. The chain joins TRBV7-9 to TRBJ2-1; D is possibly TRBD2 (5 bases). Trimming removed 0 bases at V and 5 bases at J, with 11 bases between. The CDR3 covers 15 residues. Germline V gene sequence: CDR1 SEHNR, CDR2 FQNEAQ (reference sequence). The chain's CDR3 is CASSLAQDSNNEQFL. The CDR3 region has the DNA TGTGCCAGCAGCTTAGCGCAGGACTCAAACAATGAGCAGTTCTTA.

This clonotype was detected many times. The gene calls are TRBV7-8 and TRBJ2-1; D perhaps matches TRBD1 (6 bases). V lost 5 bases to trimming and J lost 6 bases, with 14 bases between them. The CDR3 contains 14 residues. The germline gives CDR1 SGHVS, CDR2 FQNEAQ. The CDR3 DNA is TGTGCCAGCAGCCCTCACAGGGCTGGCAATGAGCAGTTCTTC. Its protein is CASSPHRAGNEQFF.

This clonotype was observed at least ten times. This rearrangement joins TRBV11-2 to TRBJ2-7; 9 nucleotides align to TRBD1. Germline values: CDR1 SGHAT, CDR2 FQNNGV. The trim removed 2 bases at V and 2 bases at J, leaving 1 base unmatched. The CDR3 runs to 14 residues. The CDR3 nucleotides are TGTGCCAGCAGCTTAAGGACAGGGGCCTACGAGCAGTACTTC. As protein: CASSLRTGAYEQYF.

As concerns this clonotype: A read error may be the cause here, since a much bigger clone is one base away. The chain has TRBV5-4 and TRBJ2-1, with TRBD2 matching over 7 bases. The germline V gene has CDR1 SGHNT and CDR2 YYREEE (reference sequence). CDR3 length: 13 amino acids. Unmatched junction bases numbered 8, after V lost 8 bases and J lost 6 bases. The chain's CDR3 is CASGGDLPNEQFF. The CDR3 region has the DNA TGTGCCAGTGGGGGGGACTTACCCAATGAGCAGTTCTTC.

V is TRBV15 and J is TRBJ1-1; D is unresolved. CDR1 is LNHNV, CDR2 YYDKDF, per germline (reference sequence). The CDR3 has 13 amino acids. Trimming took 6 bases from V and 1 from J, leaving 9 bases between them. The CDR3 sequence: CATSSDGNTEAFF. The CDR3, as DNA: TGTGCCACCAGTTCGGACGGGAACACTGAAGCTTTCTTT. The full variable domain, in which reference TRBV15 and TRBJ1-1 provide the parts outside the CDR3, is DAMVIQNPRYQVTQFGKPVTLSCSQTLNHNVMYWYQQKSSQAPKLLFHYYDKDFNNEADTPDNFQSRRPNTSFCFLDIRSPGLGDTAMYLCATSSDGNTEAFFGQGTRLTVV.

In regard to this clonotype: With a much larger clone just one base away, this may be a read error. J is TRBJ1-1 and V is TRBV20-1; a possible D gene is TRBD1 (5 bases). Germline-derived CDR1 and CDR2 are DFQATT and SNEGSKA (reference sequence). The CDR3 is 14 amino acids. Between the trimmed V and J ends, which lost 2 bases and 4 bases, there was a span of 14 bases. CDR3 sequence reads: CSARIPGDATEAFF. CDR3 nucleotide sequence: TGCAGTGCTAGAATACCGGGGGACGCCACTGAAGCTTTCTTT.

This clonotype was counted at least ten times. This sequence joins TRBV4-1 and TRBJ2-7; 8 bases are shared with TRBD1. The CDR3 sequence is 16 residues long. J gave up 6 bases and V 0 bases, and 10 bases lay outside the gene matches. Looked up from germline, CDR1 is MGHRA and CDR2 is YSYEKL. This chain's CDR3 is CASSQEKQGEPLEQYF. DNA for the CDR3: TGCGCCAGCAGCCAAGAGAAACAGGGGGAACCCCTCGAGCAGTACTTC.

This clonotype has at least ten counts. The V call is TRBV20-1, the J call TRBJ1-5, with no clear D. The CDR3 sequence is 16 residues long. Germline lookup yields CDR1 DFQATT and CDR2 SNEGSKA (reference sequence). V was cut by 0 bases and J by 6 bases, with 18 bases left in between. The CDR3 region has the DNA TGCAGTGCTAGAGATGGTTCATCCATAGCCGTTCAGCCCCAGCATTTT. Its protein product is CSARDGSSIAVQPQHF.

This clonotype was detected once. This chain uses TRBV2 with TRBJ2-5, with TRBD2 identical over 10 bases. The CDR3 totals 21 residues. After removal of 4 bases from V and 0 bases from J, the junction contained 20 bases not matched to a gene. Germline assignment: CDR1 SNHLY and CDR2 FYNNEI. In DNA form, the CDR3 reads TGTGCCAGCAGTGGTCCTCGGGTGTCTAGCGGGAGCCCATGGTACCAAGAGACCCAGTACTTC. Protein product: CASSGPRVSSGSPWYQETQYF.

About this clonotype: A much larger clone differs from this one at a single base, so this may be a read error. The gene calls are TRBV2 and TRBJ1-1, with 7 bases matching TRBD1. Germline-derived CDR1 and CDR2 are SNHLY and FYNNEI. The trim removed 6 bases at V and 0 bases at J, leaving 7 bases unmatched. This CDR3 is 15 amino acids long. CDR3 in DNA: TGTGCCAGCAGGACCGCAGGGGGGGTGAACACTGAAGCTTTCTTT. It encodes CASRTAGGVNTEAFF. Combining the CDR3 with reference TRBV2 and TRBJ1-1 gives the whole variable domain EPEVTQTPSHQVTQMGQEVILRCVPISNHLYFYWYRQILGQKVEFLVSFYNNEISEKSEIFDDQFSVERPDGSNFTLKIRSTKLEDSAMYFCASRTAGGVNTEAFFGQGTRLTVV.

This clonotype was detected ten times or more. V and J are TRBV7-9 and TRBJ2-3; 9 bases agree with TRBD2. V shed 3 bases and J 6 bases; nucleotides not matched to a gene: 7. The CDR3 contains 15 residues. Germline CDR1 reads SEHNR; CDR2 reads FQNEAQ (reference sequence). Written as DNA, the CDR3 is TGTGCCAGCAGCTTCGGACTAGCGAACGAGGATACGCAGTATTTT. This sequence encodes CASSFGLANEDTQYF.

The gene calls are TRBV5-4 and TRBJ1-3; D unclear. CDR3 size: 15 residues. V was trimmed by 4 bases and J by 0 bases, leaving 11 bases between them. Per the germline V gene, CDR1 is SGHNT and CDR2 is YYREEE (reference sequence). The CDR3 nucleotides read TGTGCCAGCAGCCCTAGCCAGCCCTCTGGAAACACCATATATTTT. Amino acid sequence: CASSPSQPSGNTIYF.

V gene TRBV28 combines with J gene TRBJ2-1, with D possibly being TRBD2 (6 bases). V was clipped by 2 bases and J by 9 bases, with 11 bases between them. Germline V lookup: CDR1 MDHEN, CDR2 SYDVKM. The CDR3 has 13 residues. The CDR3 sequence is CASSLGRTTEQFF. The CDR3 bases are TGTGCCAGCAGTTTAGGTAGGACTACTGAGCAGTTCTTC.

Notes on this clonotype: Just one base apart from a much larger clone, this may be a read error. The chain uses TRBV2 and TRBJ2-1; D is ambiguous. Deletions cut 3 bases from V and 9 bases from J, with 3 bases between. CDR3 length equals 10 residues. CDR1 is SNHLY and CDR2 is FYNNEI in the germline V gene. The CDR3 spells CASSEGEQFF. The CDR3 region has the DNA TGTGCCAGCAGTGAGGGTGAGCAGTTCTTC.